This entry lists 8 T cell receptor beta chains sequenced from one sample in a study of blood T cell repertoires in COVID-19. Only in-frame clones appear in the TCRdb table, and some are missing; sequencing was by immunoSEQ multiplex PCR. The sample has about 100,000 clones, around nine tenths seen once; the top ten hold 1% to 1.5%. Sequencing input: peripheral blood. Every receptor here comes from a woman in her 30s with acute or convalescent COVID-19.

The rearrangement uses TRBV21-1 and TRBJ1-1; the table names TRBD1, a call not compared with the DNA. TRBV21-1 is assigned pseudogene status. CDR3 size: 11 residues. The chain's CDR3 is CASSGQGEAFF. CDR3 bases: TGTGCCAGCAGCGGACAGGGTGAAGCTTTCTTT.

This clone turned up a few times. V is TRBV5-4 and J is TRBJ1-2; weak D call: TRBD1 (5 bases). The V gene lost 2 bases and the J gene lost 1 base, with 9 bases spanning the gap. In germline, CDR1 is SGHNT, CDR2 YYREEE (reference sequence). This CDR3 is built from 14 residues. The CDR3 region is CASSFTGVNYGYTF. The DNA for the CDR3 is TGTGCCAGCAGCTTTACAGGAGTTAACTATGGCTACACCTTC.

The chain carries TRBV19 and TRBJ1-1; 10 bases map to TRBD1. This CDR3 has 15 amino acids. Germline loops: CDR1 LNHDA, CDR2 SQIVND (reference sequence). The junction had 6 bases not matched to a gene; V was cut back by 6 bases and J by 2 bases. DNA for the CDR3: TGTGCCAGTAGGCGACAGGGGGCAGGCAACACTGAAGCTTTCTTT. Translation: CASRRQGAGNTEAFF.

This clone was counted a few times. This chain uses TRBV5-1 with TRBJ1-6; D unclear. Germline CDR1 SGHRS, CDR2 YFSETQ. The CDR3 covers 17 residues. The ends were cut back, 4 bases at V and 3 bases at J, with 17 bases in the middle. The CDR3 DNA follows: TGCGCCAGCAGCCCCCTTACTTCGGTTAACTATAATTCACCCCTCCACTTT. It yields the protein CASSPLTSVNYNSPLHF.

The chain carries TRBV28 and TRBJ1-1, with a possible D match to TRBD1 (5 bases). With 8 bases removed from V and 8 bases from J, the gap between germline ends came to 12 bases. Germline V gene sequence: CDR1 MDHEN, CDR2 SYDVKM. The CDR3 covers 11 residues. The CDR3 spells CASGYRGEAFF. As DNA, the CDR3 is TGTGCCAGCGGATATAGGGGCGAAGCTTTCTTT. Full variable domain (rest looked up from reference TRBV28 and TRBJ1-1): DVKVTQSSRYLVKRTGEKVFLECVQDMDHENMFWYRQDPGLGLRLIYFSYDVKMKEKGDIPEGYSVSREKKERFSLILESASTNQTSMYLCASGYRGEAFFGQGTRLTVV.

The chain links TRBV19 to TRBJ2-2; perhaps TRBD1 as D (5 bases). The CDR3 runs to 14 residues. Trimming shortened V by 3 bases and J by 6 bases, and 11 bases separated the two germline ends. Germline V gene lookup returns CDR1 LNHDA and CDR2 SQIVND (reference sequence). The CDR3 nucleotides are TGTGCCAGTAGTATTTCACAGGTCCCCGGGGAGCTGTTTTTT. Translation gives CASSISQVPGELFF.

This chain links TRBV10-3 with TRBJ1-1; 9 bases map to TRBD1. Germline-derived CDR1 and CDR2 are ENHRY and SYGVKD. J was trimmed by 6 bases and V by 3 bases; bases with no gene match: 5. The CDR3 has 14 amino acids. The DNA for the CDR3 is TGTGCCATCAGTGATGGGACAGGGCGACCTGAAGCTTTCTTT. The encoded protein is CAISDGTGRPEAFF.

The rearrangement uses TRBV5-4 and TRBJ2-1, with 11 positions matching TRBD2. The CDR3 runs to 15 residues. Losses at the gene ends were 0 bases for V and 6 bases for J; bases not matched to a gene: 2. Germline CDR1 SGHNT, CDR2 YYREEE (reference sequence). This CDR3 is CASSLDSGRVNEQFF. The CDR3 DNA follows: TGTGCCAGCAGCTTGGATAGCGGGAGGGTCAATGAGCAGTTCTTC.